The 3 T cell receptor beta chains below were found in one sample sequenced in a study of blood T cells in healthy people across ages. Alongside a J-beta primer mix, a sample-barcoded 5' primer served in a second PCR lasting about 7 to 11 cycles. Each CDR3 protein gets one entry after TCRdb re-called the 5' RACE reads with MiXCR. The table lists about 970,000 distinct CDR3 sequences, roughly 51% of them singletons. The sample consisted of blood. These TCRs come from a woman aged 55 to 70 in good health.

The rearrangement links TRBV7-3 to TRBJ2-1, with TRBD2 matching 7 bases. V lost 5 bases to trimming and J lost 8 bases; unmatched junction nucleotides: 12. The CDR3 is made up of 15 amino acids. The germline gives CDR1 SGHTA, CDR2 FQGTGA. Here the CDR3 reads CASSQQSLAAHEQFF. The CDR3, as DNA: TGTGCCAGCAGCCAACAGTCGCTAGCGGCACATGAGCAGTTCTTC.

The V gene is TRBV6-5, the J gene TRBJ2-7; the D is unclear. Germline loops: CDR1 MNHEY, CDR2 SVGAGI. The CDR3 covers 15 residues. Trimming left V 4 bases short and J 3 bases short, with 16 bases between. The CDR3 protein is CASSSGARHSYEQYF. The DNA for the CDR3 is TGTGCCAGCAGTTCAGGAGCTAGACATAGCTACGAGCAGTACTTC.

In its sample, this clonotype was seen once. The chain links TRBV3-1 to TRBJ2-3, with TRBD2 matching over 8 bases. V lost 1 base to trimming and J lost 1 base; unmatched junction nucleotides: 4. Germline V CDR1 and CDR2: LGHDT, YNNKEL (reference sequence). The CDR3 covers 16 residues. CDR3 in amino acids: CASSQGVREGTDTQYF. CDR3 in DNA: TGTGCCAGCAGCCAAGGGGTGCGGGAGGGCACAGATACGCAGTATTTT.